These T cell receptor beta chains were read from a single sample in a study of CD8 T cells in ankylosing spondylitis. TCRdb processed the 5' RACE reads anew with MiXCR; each CDR3 protein has one entry. The sample comprises approximately 260,000 distinct CDR3 sequences, about 18% of which are singletons, and around 33% rests with the top ten. Sequenced: blood, either unsorted or a sorted T cell fraction (not recorded which). The receptors originated from a male donor with ankylosing spondylitis or in good health (not recorded which). Both conserved end residues are part of each CDR3. A D gene is named only where the DNA matches it firmly. Only part of the rows carry a size: once, few, many, or a class if the clone is expanded.

j_call	d_call	clone_size	v_call	cdr3_nt	cdr3_aa
TRBJ1-1	TRBD1	.	TRBV12-3/TRBV12-4	TGTGCCAGCAGTTTTACAGGGGGTCCCAGGGCTTTCTTT	CASSFTGGPRAFF
TRBJ2-7	TRBD2	few	TRBV7-9	TGTGCCAGCAGCGGACTAGCGGGAGCCTCCTACGAGCAGTACTTC	CASSGLAGASYEQYF
TRBJ2-1	TRBD2	few	TRBV5-1	TGCGCCAGCAGCTGGGGACTAGCGGGGAATTCCTACAATGAGCAGTTCTTC	CASSWGLAGNSYNEQFF
TRBJ2-1	TRBD2	.	TRBV10-2	TGCGCCAGAAGAGCGGGACTAGCGAGCCACCTTAACAATGAGCAGTTCTTC	CARRAGLASHLNNEQFF
TRBJ1-4	.	.	TRBV7-9	TGTGCCAGCAGCTTAGTGGAACCGGAGAGCCCTTGGAGTTTT	CASSLVEPESPWSF
TRBJ2-7	TRBD1	few	TRBV29-1	TGCAGCGTAGCCGGGACAGGGAGCTCCTACGAGCAGTACTTC	CSVAGTGSSYEQYF
TRBJ2-3	TRBD2	.	TRBV27	TGTGCCAGCAGTCTGGGAGCGGGAGGCACAGATACGCAGTATTTT	CASSLGAGGTDTQYF
TRBJ2-2	TRBD2	.	TRBV6-1	TGTGCCAGCAGTCTATCTAGCGGAGCCACCGGGGAGCTGTTTTTT	CASSLSSGATGELFF
TRBJ2-7	TRBD1	few	TRBV12-3/TRBV12-4	TGTGCCAGCAGTCCCCCGGGACAGGAGCACTACGAGCAGTACTTC	CASSPPGQEHYEQYF
TRBJ2-7	TRBD2	.	TRBV7-2	TGTGCCAGCAGCTCCAGAACGGGGGGTAGGTCCTACGAGCAGTACTTC	CASSSRTGGRSYEQYF
TRBJ2-5	.	.	TRBV27	TGTGCCAGCAGTTCCCTGGGCAGTGCCTGGGAGACCCAGTACTTC	CASSSLGSAWETQYF
TRBJ2-7	.	few	TRBV4-3	TGCGCCAGCAGCCAAGGGTCGGGGGCTCACTACGAGCAGTACTTC	CASSQGSGAHYEQYF
TRBJ2-5	TRBD2	.	TRBV6-1	TGTGCCAGCAGTGAAGCCCGACTAGCGGGAGGGAGCCCTCAAGAGACCCAGTACTTC	CASSEARLAGGSPQETQYF
TRBJ2-5	TRBD1	many	TRBV29-1	TGCAGCGTGCATCACCGGGACAGATACCAAGAGACCCAGTACTTC	CSVHHRDRYQETQYF
TRBJ1-4	.	.	TRBV5-1	TGCGCCAGCAGCTTGGAATTTGCAACTAATGAAAAACTGTTTTTT	CASSLEFATNEKLFF
TRBJ2-1	TRBD2	.	TRBV5-6	TGTGCCAGCAGCTTTGGGACTAGCGGGAGGTTCAATGAGCAGTTCTTC	CASSFGTSGRFNEQFF
TRBJ1-2	.	.	TRBV4-1	TGCGCCAGCAGCCAAGTGCCGGGGCTTAACTATGGCTACACCTTC	CASSQVPGLNYGYTF
TRBJ2-7	.	.	TRBV27	TGTGCCAGCAGTCCCTGGGGAGCCTCCTACGAGCAGTACTTC	CASSPWGASYEQYF
TRBJ2-3	.	few	TRBV12-3/TRBV12-4	TGTGCCAGCAGGCCGGTGGGCACAGATACGCAGTATTTT	CASRPVGTDTQYF
TRBJ1-6	TRBD1	many	TRBV7-3	TGTGCCAGCAGCTTAGGACAGGGGGGTTCACCCCTCCACTTT	CASSLGQGGSPLHF
TRBJ2-1	TRBD2	.	TRBV12-3/TRBV12-4	TGTGCCAGCAGTTGGGGAGGGTTAAGGGATGAGCAGTTCTTC	CASSWGGLRDEQFF
TRBJ1-1	.	few	TRBV4-1	TGCGCCAGCAGCCCACCCGAGGGGAACACTGAAGCTTTCTTT	CASSPPEGNTEAFF
TRBJ2-2	.	many	TRBV12-3/TRBV12-4	TGTGCCAGCACCACGGGACTGCTGTCCGGGGAGCTGTTTTTT	CASTTGLLSGELFF
TRBJ2-2	.	few	TRBV29-1	TGCAGCGTTGAATCGGTAGTTCGGGCCGGGGAGCTGTTTTTT	CSVESVVRAGELFF
TRBJ1-2	TRBD1	.	TRBV2	TGTGCCAGCAGTGAGACCCGGGACAGGAACTATGGCTACACCTTC	CASSETRDRNYGYTF
TRBJ2-1	TRBD2	.	TRBV23-1	TGCGCCAGCAGTCGGGGTAGCGGGAGTTTGGATGAGCAGTTCTTC	CASSRGSGSLDEQFF
TRBJ2-3	TRBD1	.	TRBV7-3	TGTGCCAGCAGCTTCACGGACAGGGAGGATACGCAGTATTTT	CASSFTDREDTQYF
TRBJ1-2	TRBD1	.	TRBV12-3/TRBV12-4	TGTGCCAGCACCTTGACAGGGGGCCCAAGTGGCTACACCTTC	CASTLTGGPSGYTF